The 30 T cell receptor beta chains reported below all come from one sample, sequenced in a study of shared clonotypes between healthy human individuals. The method was immunoSEQ multiplex PCR; TCRdb's version includes in-frame clones alone and lacks a portion of them. This table holds 1 million to 1.2 million clones, around 77% found once. The sequenced sample consisted of memory CD4+ T cells from PBMCs. Subset in this sample: CD45RA-negative fraction. The receptors here all came from a man aged 18-30 years in good health. Some clones in this sample may be carry-over from other donors' samples.

This clone was recorded only once. The rearrangement links TRBV30 to TRBJ1-4, with D unresolved. The CDR3 is 16 amino acids. Germline V gene data show CDR1 as GTSNPN and CDR2 as SVGIG (reference sequence). V lost 0 bases and J 0 bases, leaving 11 bases between the germline ends. CDR3 residues: CAWSVGYGATNEKLFF. CDR3 DNA sequence: TGTGCCTGGAGTGTTGGTTACGGTGCAACTAATGAAAAACTGTTTTTT.

This chain uses TRBV2 with TRBJ2-7, with D perhaps assigned TRBD1 or TRBD2 (5 bases each). V was pared by 5 bases and J by 0 bases, with 23 bases between. The CDR3 is 18 amino acids. Looked up from germline, CDR1 is SNHLY and CDR2 is FYNNEI. In DNA, the CDR3 is TGTGCCAGCAGTATTGACCTCCAAACCCAGAGGGGCTCCTACGAGCAGTACTTC. It encodes CASSIDLQTQRGSYEQYF.

The chain couples TRBV19 to TRBJ2-3; 7 nucleotides match TRBD2. CDR1 and CDR2 from the germline V gene are LNHDA and SQIVND (reference sequence). The ends lost 9 bases at V and 0 bases at J; junction bases unmatched: 12. The CDR3 totals 16 residues. CDR3 nucleotide sequence: TGTGCCAGCAAATGGGGTGCGGGAGCGAGCACAGATACGCAGTATTTT. It translates to CASKWGAGASTDTQYF.

The chain links TRBV5-6 to TRBJ1-4, with D hard to call. Germline V lookup: CDR1 SGHDT, CDR2 YYEEEE. The CDR3 covers 14 residues. V lost 3 bases and J 4 bases, leaving 10 bases between the germline ends. The CDR3 spells CASSSPGVNEKLFF. The CDR3 coding sequence is TGTGCCAGCAGCTCACCCGGGGTTAATGAAAAACTGTTTTTT.

The chain recombines TRBV28 with TRBJ1-2; TRBD1 might be the D (6 bases). V lost 6 bases to trimming and J lost 6 bases, with 14 bases between them. The CDR3 contains 13 residues. The germline gives CDR1 MDHEN, CDR2 SYDVKM. The CDR3, as DNA: TGTGCCAGCAGGGGTTCAGGGGCAGATGGCTACACCTTC. It specifies CASRGSGADGYTF.

This clone came up once. The sample contains more than one DNA sequence encoding this CDR3. J is TRBJ2-7 and V is TRBV2, with D perhaps matching TRBD1 (5 bases). The CDR3 spans 14 residues. Trimming removed 3 bases from V and 1 base from J, with 10 bases in between. The germline V gene has CDR1 SNHLY and CDR2 FYNNEI. The CDR3 loop is CASSDQGRSYEQYF. Written as DNA, the CDR3 is TGTGCCAGCAGTGACCAGGGCCGATCCTACGAGCAGTACTTC.

This clone has more than one count but fewer than ten. The V call is TRBV5-1, the J call TRBJ2-3; 14 bases align to TRBD2. With V trimmed by 7 bases and J by 2 bases, 9 bases remained unmatched. The CDR3 is 17 amino acids. Germline CDR1 is SGHRS and CDR2 is YFSETQ. CDR3 DNA sequence: TGCGCCAGCGCGGGGACTAGCGGGGGAGGGGCCACAGATACGCAGTATTTT. It is translated as CASAGTSGGGATDTQYF. The full variable domain, completed using reference TRBV5-1 and TRBJ2-3, is KAGVTQTPRYLIKTRGQQVTLSCSPISGHRSVSWYQQTPGQGLQFLFEYFSETQRNKGNFPGRFSGRQFSNSRSEMNVSTLELGDSALYLCASAGTSGGGATDTQYFGPGTRLTVL.

The chain is built from TRBV28 and TRBJ1-2; a weak D match, TRBD1 (6 bases). The CDR3 totals 13 residues. Deletions cut 7 bases from V and 2 bases from J, with 11 bases between. From germline, CDR1 is MDHEN and CDR2 SYDVKM. CDR3 bases: TGTGCCAGCAACAGGGCCCCCAACTATGGCTACACCTTC. As protein: CASNRAPNYGYTF.

Only one count was recorded for this clone. This rearrangement joins TRBV4-1 to TRBJ2-5; no reliable D call. Germline CDR1 MGHRA, CDR2 YSYEKL. The CDR3 is 12 amino acids. Trimming took off 0 bases at V and 7 bases at J, with 6 bases between the two ends. CDR3 sequence (DNA): TGCGCCAGCAGCCAAGATCCAGGGACCCAGTACTTC. This codes for CASSQDPGTQYF.

This clone was seen once. The rearrangement links TRBV5-4 to TRBJ2-3; D ambiguous. Germline CDR1 SGHNT, CDR2 YYREEE (reference sequence). The CDR3 has 16 amino acids. The V gene lost 0 bases and the J gene lost 3 bases, with 14 bases spanning the gap. CDR3 protein: CASSLVGTVGTDTQYF. Here the CDR3 DNA reads TGTGCCAGCAGCTTGGTCGGTACAGTAGGGACAGATACGCAGTATTTT.

This clone was picked up one time. This sequence joins TRBV9 and TRBJ2-5, with D tentatively TRBD1 (5 bases). The CDR3 is 13 amino acids. The V end was cut by 0 bases, the J end by 7 bases, with 10 bases between. Germline V gene lookup returns CDR1 SGDLS and CDR2 YYNGEE. This chain's CDR3 is CASSVGGPGTQYF. CDR3 sequence (DNA): TGTGCCAGCAGCGTAGGGGGCCCTGGGACCCAGTACTTC.

There are many counts of this clone. This CDR3 is CASSESGGSEAFF. In DNA form, the CDR3 reads TGTGCCAGCAGTGAATCAGGGGGCTCTGAAGCTTTCTTT. This chain joins TRBV25-1 and TRBJ1-1; TRBD1 agrees at 8 bases. With V trimmed by 1 base and J by 6 bases, 1 base remained unmatched. CDR3 size: 13 residues. Per germline, CDR1 MGHDK and CDR2 SYGVNS.

The genes are TRBV7-9 and TRBJ2-3, with TRBD1 matching 7 bases. Germline CDR1 reads SEHNR; CDR2 reads FQNEAQ (reference sequence). V dropped 8 bases and J dropped 1; count of bases not matched to a gene: 6. The CDR3 runs 14 residues. In DNA form, the CDR3 reads TGTGCCAGCGGACTTCAGGGGGGCACAGATACGCAGTATTTT. Translation: CASGLQGGTDTQYF.

V gene TRBV30 combines with J gene TRBJ1-4; no firm D call. The CDR3 has 11 amino acids. The V gene's germline CDR1 is GTSNPN and CDR2 SVGIG (reference sequence). Trimming removed 1 base from V and 10 bases from J, with 7 bases in between. For the CDR3, the DNA is TGTGCCTGGAGTGAGGCGGGAAAACTGTTTTTT. Protein: CAWSEAGKLFF.

This rearrangement joins TRBV19 to TRBJ1-1; 9 bases are a match to TRBD1. Germline lookup yields CDR1 LNHDA and CDR2 SQIVND (reference sequence). There are 11 residues in the CDR3. Unmatched junction bases numbered 2, after V lost 8 bases and J lost 7 bases. The CDR3 spells CASEDRGEAFF. The DNA of the CDR3 is TGTGCCAGTGAGGACAGGGGTGAAGCTTTCTTT.

V and J are TRBV11-1 and TRBJ1-1; D is perhaps TRBD1 (5 bases). Trimming cost V 4 bases and J 4 bases, with 16 bases left between them. Germline CDR1 reads SGHAT; CDR2 reads FQDESV (reference sequence). This CDR3 is built from 15 residues. The CDR3 bases are TGTGCCAGCAGCTGGGCGGCCCTCGGGGGCACTGAAGCTTTCTTT. Translated: CASSWAALGGTEAFF.

The J gene is TRBJ2-3, the V gene TRBV7-2; D possibly corresponds to TRBD1 (5 bases). The length of the CDR3 is 16 residues. With 6 bases removed from V and 1 base from J, the gap between germline ends came to 17 bases. Germline V gene lookup returns CDR1 SGHTA and CDR2 FQGNSA. CDR3 nucleotides: TGTGCCAGCAGTCCCCGATGGGGCGCTGGCACAGATACGCAGTATTTT. It encodes CASSPRWGAGTDTQYF.

The chain combines TRBV5-4 with TRBJ2-3; D may be TRBD2 (7 bases). In germline, CDR1 is SGHNT, CDR2 YYREEE (reference sequence). V gave up 3 bases and J gave up 4 bases, with 21 bases separating them. CDR3 length: 17 amino acids. The CDR3 loop reads CASSSPGGGALSDTQYF. DNA for the CDR3: TGTGCCAGCAGCTCCCCGGGGGGCGGAGCTTTATCAGATACGCAGTATTTT.

The rearrangement uses TRBV10-3 and TRBJ1-1, with 10 bases fitting TRBD1. The trim removed 10 bases at V and 3 bases at J, leaving 5 bases unmatched. The V gene's germline CDR1 is ENHRY and CDR2 SYGVKD. The CDR3 has 13 amino acids. CDR3 nucleotides: TGTGCCACCTCCGGGACAGGGGACACTGAAGCTTTCTTT. This gives the protein CATSGTGDTEAFF.

CDR3 DNA: TGTGCCAGCAGCCAAGACAGGAGGGGAAACACTGAAGCTTTCTTT. This encodes CASSQDRRGNTEAFF. This chain uses TRBV11-2 with TRBJ1-1; tentatively, D is TRBD1 (6 bases). This CDR3 comprises 15 residues. Per germline, CDR1 SGHAT and CDR2 FQNNGV. V was trimmed by 5 bases and J by 2 bases, leaving 15 bases between them.

The chain links TRBV5-1 to TRBJ2-2; no firm D call. CDR1 and CDR2 (germline): SGHRS, YFSETQ. V was clipped by 3 bases and J by 0 bases, with 15 bases between them. This CDR3 has 17 residues. Here the CDR3 reads CASSWTTVGSNTGELFF. In DNA form, the CDR3 reads TGCGCCAGCAGCTGGACCACCGTGGGTTCGAACACCGGGGAGCTGTTTTTT.

This clone has just one count. The chain couples TRBV7-3 to TRBJ2-5; D is possibly TRBD1 or TRBD2 (5 bases each). CDR3 length equals 14 residues. The V end lost 4 bases, the J end lost 5 bases, and 14 bases lay between the germline ends. Germline lookup yields CDR1 SGHTA and CDR2 FQGTGA. CDR3 residues: CASSSKGPGETQYF. In DNA, the CDR3 is TGTGCCAGCAGCTCAAAGGGACCAGGGGAGACCCAGTACTTC.

Notes on this clone: The identical CDR3 is also encoded by other nucleotide sequences in the sample. The V gene is TRBV18, the J gene TRBJ2-7; 9 bases fit TRBD1. The CDR3 consists of 14 residues. V lost 3 bases, J lost 1 base, and 1 base stayed unmatched. Germline CDR1 reads KGHSH; CDR2 reads LQKENI. The DNA of the CDR3 is TGTGCCAGCTCACCTGGGACAGGGTCCTACGAGCAGTACTTC. Its translation is CASSPGTGSYEQYF.

V usage is TRBV14 and J usage is TRBJ1-3; 7 bases match TRBD1. The CDR3 totals 18 residues. Germline lookup yields CDR1 SGHDN and CDR2 FVKESK. The ends lost 0 bases at V and 0 bases at J; junction bases unmatched: 8. CDR3 DNA: TGTGCCAGCAGCCAAGAGAATAACAGGGGCTTCTCTGGAAACACCATATATTTT. Protein sequence: CASSQENNRGFSGNTIYF.

J is TRBJ2-3 and V is TRBV7-9; 14 nucleotides align to TRBD2. In germline, CDR1 is SEHNR, CDR2 FQNEAQ (reference sequence). The CDR3 runs 16 residues. V shed 3 bases and J 3 bases; nucleotides not matched to a gene: 2. The CDR3 nucleotides are TGTGCCAGCAGCTTGACTAGCGGGAGGGATACAGATACGCAGTATTTT. Translation gives CASSLTSGRDTDTQYF.

As to this clone: One base away lies a much larger clone, so this may be a sequencing read error. The CDR3 does not close with the conserved phenylalanine or tryptophan, likely indicating a read error. V and J are TRBV28 and TRBJ1-1; TRBD1 is a possible D gene (5 bases). Germline V gene sequence: CDR1 MDHEN, CDR2 SYDVKM. This CDR3 has 17 residues. Between the trimmed V and J ends, which lost 5 bases and 0 bases, there was a span of 19 bases. The CDR3 protein is CASSPTIGATMNTEAFL. The CDR3 DNA follows: TGTGCCAGCAGTCCTACTATAGGGGCGACAATGAACACTGAAGCTTTCCTT.

On this clone itself: Its ends do not fully match the called genes, so a read error is possible. The J gene is TRBJ2-3, the V gene TRBV27, with D possibly TRBD2 on 6 matching bases. This CDR3 is built from 13 residues. Germline loops: CDR1 MNHEY, CDR2 SMNVEV (reference sequence). The chain's CDR3 is CASRAGLTDTQYF. CDR3 nucleotides: TGTGCAAGCAGGGCGGGACTCACAGATACGCAGTATTTT.

Comments on this clone: Within the sample, other DNA sequences also encode this same CDR3. The chain joins TRBV5-1 to TRBJ2-3; D may be TRBD2 (5 bases). Germline CDR1 and CDR2: SGHRS and YFSETQ. The germline V and J ends were trimmed by 0 bases and 0 bases, with 8 bases remaining between them. This CDR3 comprises 15 residues. CDR3 sequence reads: CASSLVRTSTDTQYF. DNA of the CDR3: TGCGCCAGCAGCTTGGTAAGGACTAGCACAGATACGCAGTATTTT.

The count of this clone is one. The V call is TRBV7-3, the J call TRBJ2-2; D is possibly TRBD1 (5 bases). CDR1 SGHTA and CDR2 FQGTGA come from the germline V gene. Deletions cut 5 bases from V and 1 base from J, with 14 bases between. This CDR3 comprises 16 residues. In DNA, the CDR3 is TGTGCCAGCAGCCCCCCAGGGTTGGTGAACACCGGGGAGCTGTTTTTT. Encoded protein: CASSPPGLVNTGELFF.

Here the CDR3 DNA reads TGTGCCAGCAGCTTAGGGTACTATGGCTACACCTTC. It codes for CASSLGYYGYTF. The chain combines TRBV11-2 with TRBJ1-2; D ambiguous. Germline V gene sequence: CDR1 SGHAT, CDR2 FQNNGV. Trimming stripped 1 base from V and 3 bases from J, with 3 bases between. CDR3 length: 12 residues.